These 3 T cell receptor beta chains were all obtained from the same sample, sequenced in a study of T cell responses to AZD1222 COVID-19 vaccine. Generated by immunoSEQ multiplex PCR, the TCRdb table keeps only in-frame clones and is missing some. The repertoire has 150,000 to 200,000 clones, 90% to 95% of them found once; the top ten carry more than 0.8%. This material consisted of peripheral blood, taken on day 0 of AZD1222 vaccination. The receptor set was obtained from an adult in good health.

This clone occurred once. The chain couples TRBV4-1 to TRBJ2-7; TRBD1 is a possible D gene (6 bases). The CDR3 extends over 16 amino acids. Per the germline V gene, CDR1 is MGHRA and CDR2 is YSYEKL. Trimming pared 3 bases from V and 0 bases from J, leaving 15 bases between. CDR3: CASSHVDRGISYEQYF. The CDR3 DNA is TGCGCCAGCAGCCACGTCGATAGGGGGATCTCCTACGAGCAGTACTTC.

The gene calls are TRBV9 and TRBJ2-6; TRBD1 matches 8 bases. This CDR3 spans 18 amino acids. The V and J ends lost 0 bases and 1 base, in that order; junction bases with no gene match: 6. CDR1 SGDLS and CDR2 YYNGEE come from the germline V gene. The CDR3 DNA sequence: TGTGCCAGCAGCGTAGGGACAGGGATCCCGTCTGGGGCCAACGTCCTGACTTTC. Amino acids: CASSVGTGIPSGANVLTF.

The chain has TRBV5-1 and TRBJ2-5, with TRBD2 identical over 8 bases. The V segment lost 5 bases and the J segment 3 bases; nucleotides outside the gene matches: 12. Germline V gene data show CDR1 as SGHRS and CDR2 as YFSETQ. The CDR3 contains 16 residues. CDR3 coding DNA: TGCGCCAGCAGTTTAGACGCGGGGGGAGGTAAAGAGACCCAGTACTTC. Translated: CASSLDAGGGKETQYF.